This T cell receptor (beta chain) is drawn from a study of cytomegalovirus exposure and HLA in healthy donors (dated by TCRdb to about 2017). In terms of the full investigation: An earlier analysis of some 600 of the donors reported about 260 Gb of sequence data and 117 million unique TCR beta sequences obtained from roughly 180 million T cells. Approximately 310 gigabases of sequencing data and about 92 million unique TCR sequences made up an early release that covered over 550 HLA-typed donors. Of the roughly 400 genotyped donors, roughly 85% fell in the genetic ancestry cluster associated with self-reported Caucasian donors. The study aimed to test whether signatures of past pathogen exposure could be identified by cataloging public T cell receptors. The study profiled the T cell repertoires of under 700 subjects by immunosequencing and related them to cytomegalovirus serostatus. Along with the 666-subject first cohort, a separate validation cohort of over 90 different subjects was used. The study combined high-throughput TCR immunosequencing, statistical association of individual TCRs with disease status, and machine learning to predict cytomegalovirus infection status. A later analysis re-analyzed previously published TCR beta repertoires from about 730 donors and added high-resolution HLA genotyping to study TCR occurrence patterns. The later analysis used no new phenotypic data to find candidate immune exposures, relying instead on TCR beta sequences and their occurrence across donors. In an earlier analysis of roughly 540 of the donors, high-throughput TCR beta sequencing was used to judge whether each TCR beta V gene segment behaved as functional or pseudogenic. Alongside the repertoire data, information on donor age, sex, ethnicity and CMV serostatus was compiled. In a later genetic analysis, genome-wide SNP genotypes for 398 of the 666 donors were used, and that subset was treated as a discovery cohort. All discovery cohort repertoires had been generated using a single sequencing platform. HLA typing covered class I and class II loci at four-digit resolution. The number of typed donors differed by locus: 629-630 for A, B, C, DRB1 and DQB1; 500 to 550 for DQA1; fewer than 610 for DPA1; and around 490 for DPB1. Because of strong linkage in the cohort, roughly five DR-DQ haplotypes were treated as single units for association and clustering. Across 300 to 500 genotyped donors of the cohort, an average of approximately 200,000 unique TCR beta nucleotide sequences per donor were sequenced, and roughly a sixth of those sequences were non-productive. Study-wide findings and limitations: A later analysis found that most CMV-associated TCR beta chains appeared HLA-restricted, with HLA associations seemingly driven largely by CMV exposure. An association between a missense DCLRE1C variant and V-gene and J-gene trimming of TCR beta chains was found in a later genetic analysis and replicated in an independent cohort. In both the original and validation cohorts, the classifier was reported to diagnose cytomegalovirus status with high specificity and sensitivity. While some public TCRs were present in many individuals, most TCR sequences turned up only very rarely across donors. Immune exposure information for the cohort was limited to CMV serostatus. In an earlier analysis of a few hundred of the donors, most TCR beta V segments were observed in productive rearrangements about 90% or about 30% of the time, broadly matching IMGT annotations. Correlated functional status among segregating V segments might reflect linkage disequilibrium, but an unknown experimental factor could not be ruled out. Roughly uniform sequencing depth across donors was assumed in presence/absence analyses, although this assumption may not hold. A later analysis found that TCR association rates varied across HLA loci, with DRB1 alleles showing the most associated TCRs and HLA-C alleles the fewest. A later analysis associated 17,000 or so TCR beta sequences with specific HLA alleles at a false discovery rate of 0.05. Assigning TCR associations to individual alleles was difficult when HLA alleles, especially DR and DQ, strongly co-occurred. According to the authors, the approach could potentially be generalized to other disease states and immunological phenotypes. In vitro tests confirmed that a few of the cytomegalovirus-associated TCR beta chains recognize cytomegalovirus antigens. In the study, 150 to 200 TCR beta chains were listed as associated with cytomegalovirus. A further reported finding was that TCR beta sequences accurately predicted the HLA-A and HLA-B alleles for most subjects in the first cohort. In a later genetic analysis, fewer N-insertions in productive TCRs were reported among donors in an Asian-associated ancestry cluster than the approximately 670-donor mean. In a later analysis, HLA-associated TCR beta chains were found to be more clonally expanded and to have lower generation probabilities than equally common non-associated chains. Because counts were too low, more than 15 rarely observed V segments, including chromosome 9 orphons, were left out of the earlier analysis of approximately 500 of the donors. This cohort had only TCR beta chains sequenced, and the lack of alpha or paired-chain data limited which features could be detected. According to a later analysis, parvovirus B19, influenza, CMV and Epstein-Barr virus appeared linked to several top co-occurrence clusters. A cluster of highly shared sequence variants was judged likely to be a technical artifact of the sequencing pipeline. Because some donors lacked HLA typing at each locus, the association tests relied only on the typed subset.

Preparation of the library involved the immunoSEQ multiplex PCR assay. For the multiplex PCR, a mixture combining 60 forward primers for TCR Vbeta segments and 13 reverse primers for TCR Jbeta segments was used. The CDR3 region of rearranged TCR beta genes was amplified from genomic DNA with a multiplex PCR assay. The Illumina HiSeq System was used to sequence the amplified TCR beta libraries as 87-base-pair reads. Regarding the original processing steps: A later analysis counted tens of millions of unique TCR beta chains across the 666 repertoires, and approximately 11 million of these chains were shared by at least two donors. Raw reads were error-corrected and collapsed into unique sequences by a nearest-neighbor algorithm in which closely related sequences were merged to remove PCR and sequencing errors. CDR3 sequences were aligned to IMGT reference sequences to assign V, D and J gene segments. For a sequence to be retained, a match of at least six nucleotides to both a V gene segment and a J gene segment was required. Rearrangements were classified as productive when the CDR3 lacked stop codons and remained in frame with V and J, and all other rearrangements were classified as non-productive. Following IMGT convention, CDR3 was defined as the stretch from the second conserved V-encoded cysteine to the conserved J-encoded phenylalanine. The earlier analysis of about 610 of the donors excluded sequences that lacked an unambiguous match to a single V gene segment. An earlier analysis of a few hundred of the donors classified V segments as functional when productive rearrangements were above 56.7% and as segregating when the standard deviation between donors was above 5%. A statistical classification framework was built to diagnose cytomegalovirus status from the catalog of TCR beta chain sequences. A later analysis assigned V and J genes by comparing TCR nucleotide sequences with IMGT/GENE-DB human TR gene sequences. A later analysis assigned CDR3 sequences and most-parsimonious VDJ recombination scenarios with the TCRdist pipeline. In a later analysis, each TCR beta chain was defined by its CDR3 amino acid sequence together with its V-gene family, and reads without a unique V-gene family were excluded. To address suspected cross-contamination and a sequencing artifact, a later analysis removed around 600 highly shared, low-generation-probability nucleotide sequences. In a later analysis, a clonal expansion index for each public chain was calculated from normalized within-repertoire ranks of inferred template counts. A later analysis computed generation probabilities with a VDJ recombination model fitted to out-of-frame rearrangements, and checked the results against IGoR. A later analysis scored TCR-TCR, TCR-HLA and TCR-CMV co-occurrence with hypergeometric tests, applying a repertoire-size bias correction to TCR pairs. To estimate false discovery rates, a later analysis permuted the HLA or CMV assignments 20 times. In a later analysis, co-occurring TCRs were grouped using DBSCAN, and TCRdist sequence similarity was added for clustering within HLA-allele-positive subsets. Repertoires with fewer than 30,000 or more than 120,000 public chains were left out of co-occurrence clustering, as were five repertoires with anomalous nucleotide sharing. As stored in TCRdb, this immuneACCESS dataset retains in-frame rearrangements with V and J assigned. A fraction of the clones does not appear; measured against another copy, unresolved V genes explain less than half of the discrepancy, and the remainder lacks a known reason. From that table come the V and J calls and clone size; the DNA was used to work out D and trimming. The sample table holds roughly 180,000 clones, of which around 80% were seen once. The ten most abundant clones make up about 4.3% of the sample.

The cohort was made up of several hundred healthy bone marrow donors. At the time of sampling, all cohort members were nominally healthy, though unrecorded immune exposures were likely present. The donor was CMV seropositive and was included in the group of about 290 seropositive cohort members. Every donor gave a peripheral blood sample, and the peripheral blood mononuclear cells from that sample were used for TCR beta sequencing. The Qiagen DNeasy Blood Extraction Kit was used to extract genomic DNA from the blood cell samples. In this sample, this clone turned up once. Its antigen target is currently unknown. Base qualities are not provided; no much larger clone lies one nucleotide away. The sample comprised PBMCs. This TCR was sampled from a woman between 50 and 59 years old in good health and CMV-seropositive.

CDR3 reads: CASSLSFGGRKAFF. The sequence in DNA is TGTGCCAGCAGTTTAAGTTTCGGGGGTCGGAAAGCTTTCTTT. This receptor chain uses TRBV28 and TRBJ1-1; a weak D assignment points to TRBD1 (5 bases agree). Inclusive of the bounding cysteine and phenylalanine, the CDR3 is 14 residues long. Only the CDR3 portion is preserved as DNA: 42 bases, with reading frame beginning at the first base. Via the germline V gene, CDR1 is MDHEN and CDR2 SYDVKM. Trimming takes 2 bases from V and 9 bases from J, and the germline ends sit 16 bases apart.